These T cell receptor beta chains were read from a single sample in a study of T cell responses to AZD1222 COVID-19 vaccine. The assay was immunoSEQ multiplex PCR, and TCRdb's table has in-frame clones only and misses some. The table has 150,000 to 200,000 clones, 94% seen once. Sequenced material: peripheral blood, taken on day 0 of AZD1222 vaccination. The receptors stem from an adult in good health. CDR3s include the opening cysteine and the closing phenylalanine or tryptophan. The order of the fields is V gene, D gene, J gene, clone size, CDR3 DNA, CDR3 protein. D genes are given only for firm matches. The size field is filled for only some rows; it gives once, few, many or a size class.

v_gene: TRBV2
d_gene: TRBD1
j_gene: TRBJ1-5
abundance: NA
CDR3nt: TGTGCCAGCACCCAGGACAGGGGTGGTGATCAGCCCCAGCATTTT
CDR3aa: CASTQDRGGDQPQHF

v_gene: TRBV10-3
d_gene: NA
j_gene: TRBJ1-6
abundance: NA
CDR3nt: TGTGCCATCTCGGGCAGTTCTTATTCACCCCTCCACTTT
CDR3aa: CAISGSSYSPLHF

v_gene: TRBV3-1/TRBV3-2
d_gene: TRBD1
j_gene: TRBJ1-3
abundance: NA
CDR3nt: TGTGCCAGCAGCCCCGAGGCACAGGGGGCAGGAAACACCATATATTTT
CDR3aa: CASSPEAQGAGNTIYF

v_gene: TRBV30
d_gene: TRBD2
j_gene: TRBJ2-2
abundance: NA
CDR3nt: TGTGCCTGGAAGGGTCTAGCGGGAGGGGACACCGGGGAGCTGTTTTTT
CDR3aa: CAWKGLAGGDTGELFF

v_gene: TRBV6-4
d_gene: NA
j_gene: TRBJ2-1
abundance: NA
CDR3nt: TGTGCCAGCAGTGACTCTAGGTTCTCCTACAATGAGCAGTTCTTC
CDR3aa: CASSDSRFSYNEQFF

v_gene: TRBV10-3
d_gene: NA
j_gene: TRBJ2-7
abundance: NA
CDR3nt: TGTGCCATCAGTAAATTGGGTGCCTTGTCCTACGAGCAGTACTTC
CDR3aa: CAISKLGALSYEQYF

v_gene: TRBV19
d_gene: TRBD2
j_gene: TRBJ2-1
abundance: once
CDR3nt: TGTGCCAGTAGTATTCCCATCCGCGGGAGTATTAGGTCCTACAATGAGCAGTTCTTC
CDR3aa: CASSIPIRGSIRSYNEQFF

v_gene: TRBV6-4
d_gene: NA
j_gene: TRBJ1-2
abundance: NA
CDR3nt: TGTGCCAGCAGTGAGGGAGAACATAGGGGCTACACCTTC
CDR3aa: CASSEGEHRGYTF

v_gene: TRBV20-1
d_gene: NA
j_gene: TRBJ1-1
abundance: NA
CDR3nt: TGCAGTGCAGAGCAGGGTAGAGCTTTCTTT
CDR3aa: CSAEQGRAFF

v_gene: TRBV7-9
d_gene: NA
j_gene: TRBJ2-7
abundance: NA
CDR3nt: TGTGCCAGTCTCCCTGGGGGCGCCTCGGACGAGCAGTACTTC
CDR3aa: CASLPGGASDEQYF

v_gene: TRBV24-1
d_gene: NA
j_gene: TRBJ2-1
abundance: NA
CDR3nt: TGTGCCACCAGCCGGGACGGAAATAATGAGCAGTTCTTC
CDR3aa: CATSRDGNNEQFF

v_gene: TRBV4-1
d_gene: NA
j_gene: TRBJ1-6
abundance: NA
CDR3nt: TGCGCCAGCAGCCAAGAAAACCGCCAGCGTTCACCCCTCCACTTT
CDR3aa: CASSQENRQRSPLHF

v_gene: TRBV30
d_gene: NA
j_gene: TRBJ1-1
abundance: NA
CDR3nt: TGTGCCTGGAGCGCACCTGGGGCCATGAACACTGAAGCTTTCTTT
CDR3aa: CAWSAPGAMNTEAFF

v_gene: TRBV28
d_gene: TRBD1
j_gene: TRBJ2-5
abundance: NA
CDR3nt: TGTGCCAGCGCCACCCGGGACAGGGCAGAGACCCAGTACTTC
CDR3aa: CASATRDRAETQYF

v_gene: TRBV11-2
d_gene: NA
j_gene: TRBJ1-1
abundance: NA
CDR3nt: TGTGCCAGCAGCTTCCCCCTGGGAGCTCCTAACACTGAAGCTTTCTTT
CDR3aa: CASSFPLGAPNTEAFF

v_gene: TRBV14
d_gene: TRBD1
j_gene: TRBJ2-2
abundance: NA
CDR3nt: TGTGCCAGCAGCCACCTCACAAGGGGGCAGGGCACCGGGGAGCTGTTTTTT
CDR3aa: CASSHLTRGQGTGELFF

v_gene: TRBV6-4
d_gene: NA
j_gene: TRBJ2-1
abundance: NA
CDR3nt: TGTGCCAGCAGTGAGGGGCACCTGACGGACTTTCCTGAGCAGTTCTTC
CDR3aa: CASSEGHLTDFPEQFF

v_gene: TRBV28
d_gene: NA
j_gene: TRBJ1-1
abundance: NA
CDR3nt: TGTGCCAGCAGTGTTACACCTTCGAACACTGAAGCTTTCTTT
CDR3aa: CASSVTPSNTEAFF

v_gene: TRBV12-5
d_gene: NA
j_gene: TRBJ2-3
abundance: NA
CDR3nt: TGTGCTAGTGGCCTTAAGGGCGCTGGCACAGATACGCAGTATTTT
CDR3aa: CASGLKGAGTDTQYF

v_gene: TRBV7-3
d_gene: NA
j_gene: TRBJ2-1
abundance: NA
CDR3nt: TGTGCCAGCAGCTTAAAGCCCGGTGGAGCCAGGACCTCCTACAATGAGCAGTTCTTC
CDR3aa: CASSLKPGGARTSYNEQFF

v_gene: TRBV19
d_gene: NA
j_gene: TRBJ1-1
abundance: once
CDR3nt: TGTGCCAGTAGTATAAGTTTCAAGGTGAACACTGAAGCTTTCTTT
CDR3aa: CASSISFKVNTEAFF

v_gene: TRBV6-1
d_gene: TRBD2
j_gene: TRBJ2-5
abundance: NA
CDR3nt: TGTGCCAGCAGTGAAGGGTGGGGGGGTGAGACCCAGTACTTC
CDR3aa: CASSEGWGGETQYF

v_gene: TRBV7-2
d_gene: NA
j_gene: TRBJ1-5
abundance: once
CDR3nt: TGTGCCAGCAGCTTAGTACAGGCCTACAATCAGCCCCAGCATTTT
CDR3aa: CASSLVQAYNQPQHF

v_gene: TRBV7-3
d_gene: NA
j_gene: TRBJ2-6
abundance: NA
CDR3nt: TGTGCCAGCAGCTTAACACACGCCTCTGGGGCCAACGTCCTGACTTTC
CDR3aa: CASSLTHASGANVLTF

v_gene: TRBV4-1
d_gene: NA
j_gene: TRBJ1-2
abundance: once
CDR3nt: TGCGCCAGCAGCCCTAATATTTTCAGTCCTAACTATGGCTACACCTTC
CDR3aa: CASSPNIFSPNYGYTF

v_gene: TRBV6-5
d_gene: NA
j_gene: TRBJ2-1
abundance: NA
CDR3nt: TGTGCCAGTGCGCTTGGCCCCGTGGAGGAGTTCTTC
CDR3aa: CASALGPVEEFF